These 22 T cell receptor beta chains share one sample of origin, sequenced in a study of T cell changes during pregnancy in multiple sclerosis. Clones were read by immunoSEQ multiplex PCR, and TCRdb kept only the in-frame ones, dropping some. Of roughly 40,000 clones detected, 70% to 90% appear once; the ten largest clones hold 0.5% to 0.65%. This material consisted of CD4+ T cells from peripheral blood mononuclear cells, taken in the first trimester of pregnancy. The receptor set was obtained from a female donor with multiple sclerosis, enrolled in a pregnancy study.

Notes on this clone: Compared with germline, one end of the junction differs, possibly owing to a read error. The chain is built from TRBV11-3 and TRBJ1-5, with 7 bases fitting TRBD1. Germline loops: CDR1 SGHNT, CDR2 YENEEA. This CDR3 spans 16 amino acids. The CDR3, as DNA: TGTGCCAGCAGCCTAGACAGGGTGAGGCTCAATCAGCCCCAGCATTTT. Translation gives CASSLDRVRLNQPQHF.

CDR3 in DNA: TGTGCCAGCAGCGTAGGAGGAACGGGGTGGGGGGATATGAATTCACCCCTCCACTTT. Protein product: CASSVGGTGWGDMNSPLHF. This rearrangement joins TRBV9 to TRBJ1-6, with a weak D call TRBD1 (5 bases). This CDR3 is built from 19 residues. The V gene's germline CDR1 is SGDLS and CDR2 YYNGEE. V was clipped by 0 bases and J by 7 bases, with 23 bases between them.

This clone has a handful of counts. V and J are TRBV5-5 and TRBJ1-5, with D possibly matching TRBD1 (5 bases). The CDR3 length is 14 residues. The germline V and J ends were trimmed by 4 bases and 7 bases, with 15 bases remaining between them. The germline V gene encodes CDR1 SGHKS and CDR2 YYEKEE (reference sequence). The CDR3: CASSPSSGDQPQHF. CDR3 nucleotide sequence: TGTGCCAGCAGCCCGTCCTCGGGGGACCAGCCCCAGCATTTT.

The CDR3 is CSVGTGGDEQYF. The DNA for the CDR3 is TGCAGCGTTGGGACAGGGGGCGACGAGCAGTACTTC. The V and J genes are TRBV29-1 and TRBJ2-7; TRBD1 matches 11 bases. The germline V gene encodes CDR1 SQVTM and CDR2 ANQGSEA. V gave up 4 bases and J gave up 5 bases; unmatched junction bases: 1. This CDR3 has 12 residues.

This rearrangement joins TRBV7-9 to TRBJ1-1; tentatively, D is TRBD1 (5 bases). The CDR3 runs to 13 residues. Germline loops: CDR1 SEHNR, CDR2 FQNEAQ (reference sequence). Trimming left V 5 bases short and J 5 bases short, with 12 bases between. CDR3: CASSREGRTEAFF. In DNA form, the CDR3 reads TGTGCCAGCAGCCGAGAGGGGAGGACTGAAGCTTTCTTT.

The chain links TRBV19 to TRBJ2-2; 7 bases agree with TRBD1. The germline CDR1 and CDR2 sequences are LNHDA and SQIVND (reference sequence). After removal of 7 bases from V and 3 bases from J, the junction contained 5 bases not matched to a gene. The CDR3 has 14 amino acids. The CDR3 loop reads CASTTTGDTGELFF. The CDR3 region has the DNA TGTGCCAGTACCACTACAGGGGACACCGGGGAGCTGTTTTTT. Full variable domain (remainder filled in from reference TRBV19 and TRBJ2-2): DGGITQSPKYLFRKEGQNVTLSCEQNLNHDAMYWYRQDPGQGLRLIYYSQIVNDFQKGDIAEGYSVSREKKESFPLTVTSAQKNPTAFYLCASTTTGDTGELFFGEGSRLTVL.

On this clone itself: One end of the junction is discordant with germline, which a read error may explain. V and J are TRBV5-1 and TRBJ2-2; 16 nucleotides line up with TRBD2. Germline V gene data show CDR1 as SGHRS and CDR2 as YFSETQ. There are 19 residues in the CDR3. The CDR3 sequence is CASRTAGLAGGPKTGELFF. CDR3 DNA sequence: TGCGCCAGCAGGACCGCGGGACTAGCGGGAGGGCCGAAAACCGGGGAGCTGTTTTTT.

The rearrangement uses TRBV13 and TRBJ2-7; possible D gene TRBD2, 7 bases. This CDR3 is built from 14 residues. The V end lost 6 bases, the J end lost 4 bases, and 16 bases lay between the germline ends. The germline gives CDR1 PRHDT, CDR2 FYEKMQ (reference sequence). The CDR3 region has the DNA TGTGCCAGCAGACGATCCGGGGGGCCTTACGAGCAGTACTTC. This gives the protein CASRRSGGPYEQYF.

This chain uses TRBV6-1 with TRBJ1-4; no clear D gene. The V end was cut by 4 bases, the J end by 0 bases, with 6 bases between. CDR1 and CDR2 (germline): MNHNS, SASEGT. There are 14 residues in the CDR3. The CDR3 DNA sequence: TGTGCCAGCAGTGCCTGGCCAACTAATGAAAAACTGTTTTTT. The encoded protein is CASSAWPTNEKLFF.

This clone was counted once. Its ends do not fully match the called genes, so a read error is possible. J is TRBJ2-5 and V is TRBV18; D is ambiguous. Germline CDR1 is KGHSH and CDR2 is LQKENI. CDR3 size: 13 residues. The CDR3 loop reads CASTPENRETQYF. CDR3 nucleotides: TGTGCCAGCACACCGGAGAACCGGGAGACCCAGTACTTC. The whole variable domain, remainder taken from reference TRBV18 and TRBJ2-5, is NAGVMQNPRHLVRRRGQEARLRCSPMKGHSHVYWYRQLPEEGLKFMVYLQKENIIDESGMPKERFSAEFPKEGPSILRIQQVVRGDSAAYFCASTPENRETQYFGPGTRLLVL.

The rearrangement joins TRBV27 to TRBJ2-7, with 9 bases aligning to TRBD1. After removal of 7 bases from V and 3 bases from J, the junction contained 10 bases not matched to a gene. The CDR3 spans 15 residues. Germline V lookup: CDR1 MNHEY, CDR2 SMNVEV (reference sequence). The DNA of the CDR3 is TGTGCCAGCATCAAATGGGGGACAGGGCACTACGAGCAGTACTTC. It encodes CASIKWGTGHYEQYF.

V gene TRBV18 combines with J gene TRBJ1-5; TRBD1 might be the D (5 bases). Trimming took 3 bases from V and 0 from J, leaving 9 bases between them. There are 15 residues in the CDR3. Germline CDR1 is KGHSH and CDR2 is LQKENI. CDR3 protein: CASSPPQVSNQPQHF. CDR3 coding DNA: TGTGCCAGCTCACCTCCACAGGTTAGCAATCAGCCCCAGCATTTT.

V is TRBV11-1 and J is TRBJ1-2; 8 nucleotides agree with TRBD1. CDR1 and CDR2 (germline): SGHAT, FQDESV (reference sequence). The J segment lost 0 bases and the V segment lost 2 bases, leaving 2 bases of the junction unmatched. There are 15 residues in the CDR3. The CDR3 DNA follows: TGTGCCAGCAGCTTACAGGGGGCAACTAACTATGGCTACACCTTC. Protein: CASSLQGATNYGYTF. The entire variable domain, with the rest obtained from reference TRBV11-1 and TRBJ1-2, is as follows: EAEVAQSPRYKITEKSQAVAFWCDPISGHATLYWYRQILGQGPELLVQFQDESVVDDSQLPKDRFSAERLKGVDSTLKIQPAELGDSAMYLCASSLQGATNYGYTFGSGTRLTVV.

The chain employs TRBV19 and TRBJ1-5; 10 bases are a match to TRBD1. V lost 3 bases, J lost 6 bases, and 8 bases stayed unmatched. The CDR3 spans 16 residues. In germline, CDR1 is LNHDA, CDR2 SQIVND (reference sequence). The CDR3 DNA reads as TGTGCCAGTAGTATGATGGGGGGACAGGGGCTTCAGCCCCAGCATTTT. Its translation: CASSMMGGQGLQPQHF.

This clone was detected once. The chain couples TRBV18 to TRBJ1-4; 7 bases align to TRBD1. The V gene end was trimmed by 3 bases and the J gene end by 5 bases; junction bases not matched to a gene: 9. Germline CDR1 is KGHSH and CDR2 is LQKENI. The CDR3 is 16 residues long. The CDR3 DNA reads TGTGCCAGCTCACCGCCTCCGGGACAGCTGAATGAAAAACTGTTTTTT. Amino acid sequence: CASSPPPGQLNEKLFF.

The rearrangement uses TRBV5-6 and TRBJ2-6, with D unclear. Germline V lookup: CDR1 SGHDT, CDR2 YYEEEE. Trimming shortened V by 2 bases and J by 0 bases, and 3 bases separated the two germline ends. The CDR3 sequence is 14 residues long. In DNA form, the CDR3 reads TGTGCCAGCAGCTTCTACTCTGGGGCCAACGTCCTGACTTTC. This codes for CASSFYSGANVLTF.

This clone has a single count. The chain is built from TRBV11-3 and TRBJ2-5; D is unclear. Germline CDR1 reads SGHNT; CDR2 reads YENEEA. The V gene lost 0 bases and the J gene lost 5 bases, with 4 bases spanning the gap. CDR3 length: 12 amino acids. In nucleotides, the CDR3 is TGTGCCAGCAGCTTAGATCGGGAGACCCAGTACTTC. Amino acids: CASSLDRETQYF.

The chain couples TRBV4-3 to TRBJ2-5, with D tentatively TRBD1 (6 bases). This CDR3 region has 16 residues. Deletions cut 1 base from V and 0 bases from J, with 12 bases between. In germline, CDR1 is LGHNA, CDR2 YSLEER. Written as DNA, the CDR3 is TGCGCCAGCAGCCAAGGTATAAGGACAGACCAAGAGACCCAGTACTTC. It encodes CASSQGIRTDQETQYF.

This chain connects TRBV30 to TRBJ2-3; no clear D. The germline V gene has CDR1 GTSNPN and CDR2 SVGIG (reference sequence). Deletions cut 5 bases from V and 2 bases from J, with 11 bases between. This CDR3 has 13 amino acids. The CDR3 here is CAWSFQSTDTQYF. The CDR3 region has the DNA TGTGCCTGGTCTTTCCAGTCCACAGATACGCAGTATTTT.

This clone turned up a few times. The chain links TRBV18 to TRBJ1-2; 8 nucleotides agree with TRBD1. The ends lost 6 bases at V and 8 bases at J; junction bases unmatched: 8. The V gene's germline CDR1 is KGHSH and CDR2 LQKENI. The CDR3 contains 13 residues. The CDR3 loop reads CASSPDRGSGYTF. CDR3 sequence (DNA): TGTGCCAGCTCCCCAGACAGGGGAAGCGGCTACACCTTC. The full variable domain, its missing parts supplied by reference TRBV18 and TRBJ1-2, is NAGVMQNPRHLVRRRGQEARLRCSPMKGHSHVYWYRQLPEEGLKFMVYLQKENIIDESGMPKERFSAEFPKEGPSILRIQQVVRGDSAAYFCASSPDRGSGYTFGSGTRLTVV.

The rearrangement uses TRBV27 and TRBJ1-2, with D possibly being TRBD1 (6 bases). Per germline, CDR1 MNHEY and CDR2 SMNVEV (reference sequence). Trimming took 5 bases from V and 7 from J, leaving 14 bases between them. The CDR3 covers 13 residues. The CDR3 DNA sequence: TGTGCCAGCAGTCCAGGGACACGGTCTGGCTACACCTTC. It encodes CASSPGTRSGYTF.

This chain uses TRBV19 with TRBJ2-7; TRBD1 is a possible D gene (6 bases). The CDR3 is made up of 17 amino acids. Per germline, CDR1 LNHDA and CDR2 SQIVND (reference sequence). V was shortened by 9 bases and J by 2 bases, with 26 bases between the two germline ends. CDR3: CASRKPGPPTGTYEQYF. CDR3 in DNA: TGTGCCAGCAGAAAACCCGGCCCCCCCACAGGGACCTACGAGCAGTACTTC.